This record concerns one T cell receptor beta chain sequence. Its antigen remains unknown. Trimming removed 5 bases from V and 7 bases from J, with 18 bases in between. The CDR3 sequence is 14 residues long. Germline lookup yields CDR1 SGHTA and CDR2 FQGNSA. The record originates from a study of blood T cells in healthy people across ages. Study-wide results and caveats: A greater number of naive CD4+ cells and higher diversity distinguished long-lived donors from aged donors.

A second 7 to 11 cycle PCR used barcoded and J-beta primers. Each CDR3 protein is one row after TCRdb ran MiXCR on the 5' RACE reads. The table includes approximately 1,700,000 distinct CDR3 sequences, roughly two fifths detected once. Staff drew 8 to 10 milliliters of peripheral blood from each donor. This TCR was sampled from a human donor in good health. The chain is built from TRBV7-2 and TRBJ2-7, with D perhaps matching TRBD1 or TRBD2 (5 bases each). Source material: blood. CDR3 protein: CASSPGLSDGEQYF. The CDR3 nucleotides are TGTGCCAGCAGCCCGGGGCTATCTGATGGGGAGCAGTACTTC.